This TCR beta chain comes out of a study of blood T cell repertoires in COVID-19. In the study overall: T cells, B-cell-depleted T cells, or PBMCs supplied cDNA or gDNA.

Trimming removed 4 bases from V and 3 bases from J; junction bases left unmatched: 6. This CDR3 contains 15 residues. Looked up from germline, CDR1 is SGDLS and CDR2 is YYNGEE. The table lists this clone with a few counts. In the original processing: Nucleated cell counts were estimated from reference gene primer amplification. Libraries were prepared by immunoSEQ multiplex PCR; TCRdb keeps only in-frame clonotypes and omits some of them. V, J and clone size are taken as reported in that table, and D and trimming were inferred from the DNA itself. The sample has around 54,000 clones; 81% are singletons.

V is TRBV9 and J is TRBJ1-2; 10 positions agree with TRBD1. This receptor was taken from a woman aged 55-70 years with acute or convalescent COVID-19. Specimen: peripheral blood. The CDR3 region has the DNA TGTGCCAGCAGCCCCCGGACAGGGGGGGACTATGGCTACACCTTC. It yields the protein CASSPRTGGDYGYTF.